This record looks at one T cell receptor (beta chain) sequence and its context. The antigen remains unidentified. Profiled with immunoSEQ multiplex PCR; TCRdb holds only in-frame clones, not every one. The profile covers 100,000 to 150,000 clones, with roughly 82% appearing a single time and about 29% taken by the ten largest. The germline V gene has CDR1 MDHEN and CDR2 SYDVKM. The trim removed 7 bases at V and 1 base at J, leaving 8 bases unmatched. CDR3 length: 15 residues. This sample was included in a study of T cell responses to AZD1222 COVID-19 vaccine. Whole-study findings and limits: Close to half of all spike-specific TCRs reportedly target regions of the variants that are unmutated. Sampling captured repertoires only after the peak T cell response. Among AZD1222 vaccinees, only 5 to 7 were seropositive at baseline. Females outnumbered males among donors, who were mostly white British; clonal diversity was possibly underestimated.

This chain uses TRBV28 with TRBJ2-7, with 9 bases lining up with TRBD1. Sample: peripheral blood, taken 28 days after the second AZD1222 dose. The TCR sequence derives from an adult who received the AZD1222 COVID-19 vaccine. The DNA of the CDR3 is TGTGCCAGCACCTCAGGACAGGGGTCTTCCTACGAGCAGTACTTC. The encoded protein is CASTSGQGSSYEQYF.